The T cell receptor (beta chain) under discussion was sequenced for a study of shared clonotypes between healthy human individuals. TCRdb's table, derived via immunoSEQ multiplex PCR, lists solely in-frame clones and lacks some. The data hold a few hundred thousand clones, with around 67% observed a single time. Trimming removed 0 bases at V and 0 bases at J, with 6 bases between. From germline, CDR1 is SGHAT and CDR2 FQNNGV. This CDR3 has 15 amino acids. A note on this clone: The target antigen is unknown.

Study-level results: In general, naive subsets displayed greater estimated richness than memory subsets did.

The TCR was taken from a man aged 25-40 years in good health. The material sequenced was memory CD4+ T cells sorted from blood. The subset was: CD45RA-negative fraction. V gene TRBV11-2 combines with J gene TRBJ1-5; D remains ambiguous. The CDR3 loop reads CASSLDRNSNQPQHF. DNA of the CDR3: TGTGCCAGCAGCTTAGATAGAAATAGCAATCAGCCCCAGCATTTT.